This TCR beta chain appears in the sequencing data of a study of CD8+ T cells in alopecia areata. Findings and limits, study-wide: One nonresponder leaves baseline CD8+ expansion's link to response uncertain.

In this sample, this clone turned up a few times. The antigen remains unidentified. Germline loops: CDR1 MNHEY, CDR2 SMNVEV (reference sequence). The CDR3 loop spans 13 amino acids. V lost 6 bases and J 4 bases, leaving 12 bases between the germline ends. Extracted from the samples, RNA was reverse transcribed into cDNA to serve as the sequencing template. Here immunoSEQ multiplex PCR was the method, and the copy in TCRdb shows in-frame clones only, minus some. The data contain over 100,000 clones, about three fifths of them singletons. Treatment of the sample: oral pan-JAK inhibitor, 5-10 mg twice daily.

The sequence derives from a human donor with alopecia areata. The sequences come from CD8+ T cells sorted from blood, collected at week 24, from a patient treated with tofacitinib. This sequence joins TRBV27 and TRBJ2-5; D remains unclear. CDR3 protein: CASSLHTLETQYF. The CDR3 DNA reads as TGTGCCAGCAGCCTACACACCTTAGAGACCCAGTACTTC.